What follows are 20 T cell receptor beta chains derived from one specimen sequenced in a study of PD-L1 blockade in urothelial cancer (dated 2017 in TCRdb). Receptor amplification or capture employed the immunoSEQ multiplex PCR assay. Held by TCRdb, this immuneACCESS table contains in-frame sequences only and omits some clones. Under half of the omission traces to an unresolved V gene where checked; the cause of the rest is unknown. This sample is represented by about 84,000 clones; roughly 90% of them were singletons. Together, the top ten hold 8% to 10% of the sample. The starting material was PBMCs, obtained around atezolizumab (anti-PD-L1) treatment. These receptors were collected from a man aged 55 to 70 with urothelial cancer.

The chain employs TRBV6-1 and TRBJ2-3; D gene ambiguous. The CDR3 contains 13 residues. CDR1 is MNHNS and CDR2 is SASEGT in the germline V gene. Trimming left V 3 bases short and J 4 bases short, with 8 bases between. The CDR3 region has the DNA TGTGCCAGCAGTGAGCGAGCCGCAGATACGCAGTATTTT. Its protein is CASSERAADTQYF.

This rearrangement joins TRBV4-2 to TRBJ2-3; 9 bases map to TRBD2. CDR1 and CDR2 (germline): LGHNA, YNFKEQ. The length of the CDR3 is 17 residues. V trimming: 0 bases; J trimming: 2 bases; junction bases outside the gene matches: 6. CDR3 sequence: CASSQDSRLAATDTQYF. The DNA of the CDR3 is TGTGCCAGCAGCCAAGATTCCAGACTAGCGGCCACAGATACGCAGTATTTT.

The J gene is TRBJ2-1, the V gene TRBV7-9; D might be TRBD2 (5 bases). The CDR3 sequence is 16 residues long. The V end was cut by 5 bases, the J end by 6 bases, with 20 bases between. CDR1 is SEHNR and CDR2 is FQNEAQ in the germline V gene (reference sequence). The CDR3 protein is CASSGPPEGTSNEQFF. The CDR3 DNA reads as TGTGCCAGCAGCGGCCCCCCCGAGGGCACATCCAATGAGCAGTTCTTC.

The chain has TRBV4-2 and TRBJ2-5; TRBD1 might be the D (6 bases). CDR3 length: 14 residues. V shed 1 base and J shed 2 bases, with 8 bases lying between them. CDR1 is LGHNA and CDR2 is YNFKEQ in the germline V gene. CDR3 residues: CASSQGQAQETQYF. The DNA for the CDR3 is TGTGCCAGCAGCCAAGGACAGGCACAAGAGACCCAGTACTTC.

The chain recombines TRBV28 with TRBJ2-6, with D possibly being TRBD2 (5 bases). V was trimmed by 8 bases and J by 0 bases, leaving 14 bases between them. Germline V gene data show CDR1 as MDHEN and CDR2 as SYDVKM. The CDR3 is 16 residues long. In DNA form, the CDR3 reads TGTGCCAGCGCTAGCTCAACACTCTCTGGGGCCAACGTCCTGACTTTC. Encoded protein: CASASSTLSGANVLTF. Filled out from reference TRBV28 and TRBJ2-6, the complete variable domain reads DVKVTQSSRYLVKRTGEKVFLECVQDMDHENMFWYRQDPGLGLRLIYFSYDVKMKEKGDIPEGYSVSREKKERFSLILESASTNQTSMYLCASASSTLSGANVLTFGAGSRLTVL.

The CDR3 sequence: CSVKQNYGYTF. The CDR3 DNA sequence: TGCAGTGTGAAACAGAACTATGGCTACACCTTC. The chain carries TRBV20-1 and TRBJ1-2; D remains ambiguous. This CDR3 region has 11 residues. Germline CDR1 DFQATT, CDR2 SNEGSKA (reference sequence). The V end lost 7 bases, the J end lost 2 bases, and 8 bases lay between the germline ends.

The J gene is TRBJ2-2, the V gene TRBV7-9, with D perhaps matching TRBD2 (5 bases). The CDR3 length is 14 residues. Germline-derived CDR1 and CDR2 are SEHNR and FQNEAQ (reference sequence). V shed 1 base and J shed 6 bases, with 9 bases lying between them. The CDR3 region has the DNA TGTGCCAGCAGCTTAGGACGGACTCCCGGGGAGCTGTTTTTT. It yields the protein CASSLGRTPGELFF.

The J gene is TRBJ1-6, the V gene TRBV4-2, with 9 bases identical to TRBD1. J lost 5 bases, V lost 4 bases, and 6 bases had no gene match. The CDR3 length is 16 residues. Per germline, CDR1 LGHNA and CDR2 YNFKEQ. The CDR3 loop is CASSLTGGLNNSPLHF. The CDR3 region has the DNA TGTGCCAGCAGCCTTACAGGGGGCTTAAATAATTCACCCCTCCACTTT.

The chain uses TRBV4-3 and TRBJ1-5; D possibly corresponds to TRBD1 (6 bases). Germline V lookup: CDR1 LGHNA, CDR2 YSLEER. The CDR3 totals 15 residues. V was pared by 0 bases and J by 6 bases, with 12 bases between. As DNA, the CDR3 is TGCGCCAGCAGCCAAGAACCGGGAGGGGGTCAGCCCCAGCATTTT. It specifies CASSQEPGGGQPQHF.

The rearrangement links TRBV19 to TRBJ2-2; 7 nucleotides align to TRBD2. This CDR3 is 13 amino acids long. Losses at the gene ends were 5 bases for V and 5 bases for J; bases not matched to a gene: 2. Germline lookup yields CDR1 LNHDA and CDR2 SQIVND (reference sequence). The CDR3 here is CASSAGGTGELFF. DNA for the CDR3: TGTGCCAGTAGTGCCGGGGGGACCGGGGAGCTGTTTTTT.

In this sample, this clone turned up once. The CDR3 here is CASSLETAGLTDTQYF. DNA of the CDR3: TGTGCCAGCAGCTTAGAGACCGCAGGACTCACAGATACGCAGTATTTT. The rearrangement joins TRBV7-8 to TRBJ2-3; possible D gene TRBD2, 5 bases. CDR1 and CDR2 (germline): SGHVS, FQNEAQ. V was cut by 1 base and J by 2 bases, with 13 bases left in between. This CDR3 is 16 amino acids long.

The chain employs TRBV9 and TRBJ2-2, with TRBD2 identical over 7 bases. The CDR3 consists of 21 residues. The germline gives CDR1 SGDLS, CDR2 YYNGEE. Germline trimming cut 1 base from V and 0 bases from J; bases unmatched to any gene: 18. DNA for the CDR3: TGTGCCAGCAGCGTAATTGACTTTAATTGGGGGGGATCCGCGAACACCGGGGAGCTGTTTTTT. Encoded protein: CASSVIDFNWGGSANTGELFF.

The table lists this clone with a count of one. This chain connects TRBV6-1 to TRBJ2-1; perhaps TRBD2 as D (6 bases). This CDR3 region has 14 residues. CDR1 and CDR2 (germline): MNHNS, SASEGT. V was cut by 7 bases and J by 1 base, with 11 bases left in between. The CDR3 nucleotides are TGTGCCAGCACCATTAGCGGATCCTACAATGAGCAGTTCTTC. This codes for CASTISGSYNEQFF.

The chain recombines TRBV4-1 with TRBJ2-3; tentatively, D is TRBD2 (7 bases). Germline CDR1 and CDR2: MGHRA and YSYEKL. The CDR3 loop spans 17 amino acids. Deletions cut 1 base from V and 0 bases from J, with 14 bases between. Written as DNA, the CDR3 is TGCGCCAGCAGCCAAGTCTGGGGGGGCACTAGCACAGATACGCAGTATTTT. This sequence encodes CASSQVWGGTSTDTQYF.

In nucleotides, the CDR3 is TGCGCCAGCAGCTTCGGAAACGGGGGGGCCTTTGTCCCAGATACGCAGTATTTT. Encoded protein: CASSFGNGGAFVPDTQYF. This chain links TRBV5-1 with TRBJ2-3; TRBD2 aligns across 8 bases. Trimming at V came to 2 bases and at J to 4 bases, leaving 15 bases not matched to a gene. The germline V gene encodes CDR1 SGHRS and CDR2 YFSETQ. The CDR3 covers 18 residues.

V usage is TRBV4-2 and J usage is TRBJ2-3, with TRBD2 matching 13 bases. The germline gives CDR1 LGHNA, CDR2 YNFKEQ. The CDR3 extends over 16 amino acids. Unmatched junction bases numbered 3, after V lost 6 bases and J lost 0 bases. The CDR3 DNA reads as TGTGCCAGCAGGGGACTAGCGGGGACTAGCACAGATACGCAGTATTTT. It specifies CASRGLAGTSTDTQYF.

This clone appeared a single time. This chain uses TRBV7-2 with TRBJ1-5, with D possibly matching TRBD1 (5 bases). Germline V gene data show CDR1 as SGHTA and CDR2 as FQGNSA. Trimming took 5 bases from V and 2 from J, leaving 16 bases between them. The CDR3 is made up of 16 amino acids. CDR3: CASSPRGGAGNQPQHF. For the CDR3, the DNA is TGTGCCAGCAGCCCGAGAGGAGGGGCGGGCAATCAGCCCCAGCATTTT.

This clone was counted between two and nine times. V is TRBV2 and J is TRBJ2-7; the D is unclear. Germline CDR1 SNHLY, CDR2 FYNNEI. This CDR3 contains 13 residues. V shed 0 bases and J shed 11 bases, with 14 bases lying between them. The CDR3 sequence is CASSEAIVTHEYF. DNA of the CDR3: TGTGCCAGCAGTGAAGCGATAGTAACCCACGAGTACTTC.

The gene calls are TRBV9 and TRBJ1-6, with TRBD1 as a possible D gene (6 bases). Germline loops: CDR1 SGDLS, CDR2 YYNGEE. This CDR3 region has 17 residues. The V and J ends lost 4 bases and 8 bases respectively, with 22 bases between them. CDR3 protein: CASSPQPWGRGDSPLHF. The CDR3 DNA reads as TGTGCCAGCAGCCCCCAACCATGGGGGAGGGGGGATTCACCCCTCCACTTT.

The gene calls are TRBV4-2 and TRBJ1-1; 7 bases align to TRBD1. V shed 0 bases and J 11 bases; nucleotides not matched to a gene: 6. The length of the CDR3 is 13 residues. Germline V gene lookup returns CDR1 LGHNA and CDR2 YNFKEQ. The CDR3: CASSQELGRGAFF. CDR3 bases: TGTGCCAGCAGCCAAGAGTTGGGCAGGGGGGCTTTCTTT.